This TCR beta chain is from a study of response to subunit inactivated influenza vaccine (dated by TCRdb to between 2018 and 2020). General notes on the study: Deep quantitative profiling of the T cell receptor repertoire was used in the study to follow responses to a trivalent subunit inactivated influenza vaccine. The research as a whole found: It was suggested by the authors that each seasonal influenza vaccination may recruit only a limited number of new T cells.

The time point label for this specimen denotes: approximately 40 days after influenza vaccine administration. This clonotype was picked up many times. The antigen it recognizes is unknown. No quality values exist for individual bases; no much larger clone is one base distant. Libraries were constructed by RT-PCR. For sequencing, an Illumina HiSeq 2500 was employed. TCRdb itself trimmed the public reads at Q25 with fastp, ran MiXCR and retained productive beta chains. Every distinct CDR3 protein forms one entry, paired with its most common genes and DNA. The sample table records approximately 500,000 distinct CDR3 sequences; 10% to 15% of these occur just once. The top ten hold approximately 14% of the sample. V is shortened by 7 bases, J by 8 bases, and the region joining them spans 24 bases. Its CDR3 holds 16 amino acids, cysteine through phenylalanine. Only the CDR3 portion is preserved as DNA: 48 bases, with reading frame beginning at the first base.

The sequence was obtained from a man aged 45 to 65 who received an inactivated influenza vaccine. Donor details come from another sample of the same person, matched by shared clones. The chain links TRBV12-3 or TRBV12-4 with TRBJ2-1, with TRBD1 tentatively as D gene (5 bases match). Sample: PBMCs from blood, taken about 40 days after vaccination. The encoded CDR3 is CASTSIVRQPLDEQFF. The DNA sequence is given as TGTGCCAGCACCTCAATTGTGCGACAGCCCTTGGATGAGCAGTTCTTC.